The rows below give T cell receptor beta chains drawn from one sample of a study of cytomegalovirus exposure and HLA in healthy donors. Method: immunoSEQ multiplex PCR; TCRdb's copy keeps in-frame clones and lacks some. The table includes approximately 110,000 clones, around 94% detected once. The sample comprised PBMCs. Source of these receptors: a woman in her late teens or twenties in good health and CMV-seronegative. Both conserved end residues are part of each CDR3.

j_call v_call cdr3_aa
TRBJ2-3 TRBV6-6 CASSYGTRADTDTQYF
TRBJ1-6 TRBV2 CASRLIDSPNSPLHF
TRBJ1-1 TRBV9 CASSVGRGRDTEAFF
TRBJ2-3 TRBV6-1 CASRENTDTQYF
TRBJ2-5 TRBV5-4 CASSLPGSWETQYF
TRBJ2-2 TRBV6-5 CASSGGPLAYGELFF
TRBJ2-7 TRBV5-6 CASSLGQYEQYF
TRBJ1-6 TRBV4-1 CASSPGAGGLHF
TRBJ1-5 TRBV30 CAWRKGGGSQPQHF
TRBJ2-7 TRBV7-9 CASSTTGNYYEQYF
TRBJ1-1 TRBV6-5 CASSYGADSTEAFF
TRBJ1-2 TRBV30 CACSGGRTYGYTF
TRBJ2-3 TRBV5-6 CASSLTGQLTDTQYF
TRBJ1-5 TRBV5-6 CASSSFPDSSSRAQHF
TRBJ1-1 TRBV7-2 CASSLVQGRAFF
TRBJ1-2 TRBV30 CAWSQTRGSVYGYTF
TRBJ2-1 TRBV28 CASSLGIWGAGFF
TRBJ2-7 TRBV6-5 CASKVEGGYEQYF
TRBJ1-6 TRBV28 CASRKQGSNSPLHF
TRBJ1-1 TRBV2 CASRGQGPTEAFF
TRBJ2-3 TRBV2 CASSILNVDTQYF
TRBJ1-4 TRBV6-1 CASSEVAGAGEKLFF
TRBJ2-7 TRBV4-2 CASSQDPTGSYYEQYF
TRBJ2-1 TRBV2 CANEDSHNEQFF